Following are 22 T cell receptor beta chains from one sample sequenced in a study of cytomegalovirus exposure and HLA in healthy donors. The PCR used 60 Vbeta and 13 Jbeta primers. Only in-frame clones appear in the TCRdb table, and some are missing; sequencing was by immunoSEQ multiplex PCR. The table has about 190,000 clones, under 80% seen once; the top ten hold more than 4%. The sample consisted of PBMCs. Receptors originate from a man aged 25 to 40 in good health and CMV-seropositive.

J is TRBJ2-3 and V is TRBV27; D remains unclear. V was cut by 8 bases and J by 2 bases, with 11 bases left in between. In germline, CDR1 is MNHEY, CDR2 SMNVEV (reference sequence). The CDR3 totals 13 residues. Here the CDR3 DNA reads TGTGCCAGCTCCCTACAGCACACAGATACGCAGTATTTT. It translates to CASSLQHTDTQYF.

The chain carries TRBV7-9 and TRBJ2-2, with TRBD1 matching 11 bases. J gave up 5 bases and V 5 bases, and 10 bases lay outside the gene matches. This CDR3 comprises 17 residues. In germline, CDR1 is SEHNR, CDR2 FQNEAQ (reference sequence). In nucleotides, the CDR3 is TGTGCCAGCAGCGCACTCTTCGGGACAGGGGGTACCGGGGAGCTGTTTTTT. It yields the protein CASSALFGTGGTGELFF.

Written as DNA, the CDR3 is TGTGCCTCCCACCCCCAAATATCGGGCGAGCAGTACTTC. Its protein product is CASHPQISGEQYF. V usage is TRBV30 and J usage is TRBJ2-7; D is unresolved. CDR3 length equals 13 residues. Deletions cut 7 bases from V and 6 bases from J, with 19 bases between. Germline values: CDR1 GTSNPN, CDR2 SVGIG (reference sequence).

The chain is built from TRBV18 and TRBJ1-5; possibly TRBD1 for D (5 bases). CDR3 length: 15 amino acids. V was shortened by 4 bases and J by 7 bases, with 17 bases between the two germline ends. Germline lookup yields CDR1 KGHSH and CDR2 LQKENI. The CDR3: CASSLTQQVGQPQHF. In DNA form, the CDR3 reads TGTGCCAGCTCACTAACTCAACAGGTCGGGCAGCCCCAGCATTTT.

This clone has only one observation. This chain uses TRBV2 with TRBJ1-6, with TRBD1 as a possible D gene (6 bases). Between the trimmed V and J ends, which lost 8 bases and 9 bases, there was a span of 20 bases. CDR3 length equals 15 residues. Germline loops: CDR1 SNHLY, CDR2 FYNNEI. The CDR3 DNA reads as TGTGCCAGCGCAAGACAGGTCACTGTCATTTCACCCCTCCACTTT. Encoded protein: CASARQVTVISPLHF.

The chain recombines TRBV7-6 with TRBJ1-2, with 8 bases identical to TRBD1. The CDR3 covers 15 residues. Per the germline V gene, CDR1 is SGHVS and CDR2 is FNYEAQ. Unmatched junction bases numbered 9, after V lost 1 base and J lost 8 bases. Here the CDR3 DNA reads TGTGCCAGCAGCTTAGGTCCCAGGGGGCTGGACGGCTACACCTTC. Translated, it gives CASSLGPRGLDGYTF. Full variable domain (outside the CDR3, taken from reference TRBV7-6 and TRBJ1-2): GAGVSQSPRYKVTKRGQDVALRCDPISGHVSLYWYRQALGQGPEFLTYFNYEAQQDKSGLPNDRFSAERPEGSISTLTIQRTEQRDSAMYRCASSLGPRGLDGYTFGSGTRLTVV.

The chain employs TRBV6-1 and TRBJ2-7, with TRBD2 as a possible D gene (6 bases). The length of the CDR3 is 12 residues. Germline V gives CDR1 MNHNS, CDR2 SASEGT. V lost 10 bases, J lost 4 bases, and 14 bases lay in between. CDR3 region: CATAWGDYEQYF. DNA for the CDR3: TGTGCCACCGCTTGGGGGGATTACGAGCAGTACTTC.

This clone appeared a few times. The gene calls are TRBV7-2 and TRBJ2-5, with D perhaps TRBD2 (6 bases). CDR1 SGHTA and CDR2 FQGNSA come from the germline V gene. The length of the CDR3 is 15 residues. Trimming removed 0 bases at V and 1 base at J, with 9 bases between. This CDR3 is CASSLAGSGQETQYF. CDR3 in DNA: TGTGCCAGCAGCTTAGCGGGTAGCGGCCAAGAGACCCAGTACTTC.

This chain joins TRBV7-2 and TRBJ1-1, with 8 bases lining up with TRBD1. V lost 6 bases, J lost 5 bases, and 5 bases stayed unmatched. Germline lookup yields CDR1 SGHTA and CDR2 FQGNSA. The CDR3 spans 13 residues. This chain's CDR3 is CASRQDRETEAFF. CDR3 coding DNA: TGTGCCAGCAGGCAGGACAGGGAAACTGAAGCTTTCTTT. The variable domain in full, with the rest retrieved from reference TRBV7-2 and TRBJ1-1, is GAGVSQSPSNKVTEKGKDVELRCDPISGHTALYWYRQSLGQGLEFLIYFQGNSAPDKSGLPSDRFSAERTGGSVSTLTIQRTQQEDSAVYLCASRQDRETEAFFGQGTRLTVV.

Concerning this clone itself: The same CDR3 can be traced to other DNA sequences in this sample. V gene TRBV29-1 combines with J gene TRBJ2-1; D gene ambiguous. V lost 4 bases and J lost 6, with 7 bases in between. Germline V gene lookup returns CDR1 SQVTM and CDR2 ANQGSEA. The length of the CDR3 is 11 residues. The CDR3 DNA follows: TGCAGCGTTGCTAACAGCAATGAGCAGTTCTTC. Amino acid sequence: CSVANSNEQFF.

In this sample, this clone turned up a few times. CDR3 amino acids: CASSLTGQNTEAFF. CDR3 bases: TGTGCCAGCAGCTTAACAGGGCAGAACACTGAAGCTTTCTTT. The rearrangement links TRBV4-2 to TRBJ1-1, with TRBD1 as a possible D gene (6 bases). The CDR3 has 14 residues. CDR1 LGHNA and CDR2 YNFKEQ come from the germline V gene. Trimming shortened V by 5 bases and J by 1 base, and 11 bases separated the two germline ends.

This sequence joins TRBV21-1 and TRBJ2-7; the D call in the table, TRBD1, was not verified against the DNA. TRBV21-1 is a pseudogene segment. There are 16 residues in the CDR3. CDR3 nucleotides: TGTGCCAGCAGCCCTGCAGGGTTTAGATTTACCTACGAGCAGTACTTC. Its protein product is CASSPAGFRFTYEQYF.

The chain joins TRBV5-4 to TRBJ2-5; the match to TRBD2 covers 9 bases. Germline V lookup: CDR1 SGHNT, CDR2 YYREEE (reference sequence). This CDR3 has 16 residues. Trimming cost V 0 bases and J 4 bases; bases outside gene matches: 7. The CDR3 nucleotides read TGTGCCAGCAGCTTGGGGGTAGCGGGGGTTAGAGAGACCCAGTACTTC. Translation gives CASSLGVAGVRETQYF.

The V and J genes are TRBV19 and TRBJ2-1, with TRBD2 matching 13 bases. V trimming: 3 bases; J trimming: 2 bases; junction bases outside the gene matches: 4. This CDR3 comprises 17 residues. CDR1 and CDR2 from the germline V gene are LNHDA and SQIVND (reference sequence). The CDR3 DNA follows: TGTGCCAGTAGTATCCGGACTAGCGGGGGAACCTACAATGAGCAGTTCTTC. Protein product: CASSIRTSGGTYNEQFF.

A few counts support this clone. The chain is built from TRBV7-3 and TRBJ2-5; 10 bases match TRBD2. CDR3 length equals 13 residues. Trimming at V came to 5 bases and at J to 4 bases, leaving 1 base not matched to a gene. CDR1 is SGHTA, CDR2 FQGTGA, per germline. CDR3 region: CASSPSGRETQYF. The CDR3 DNA follows: TGTGCCAGCAGCCCTAGCGGGAGAGAGACCCAGTACTTC. Looking up the rest from reference TRBV7-3 and TRBJ2-5 gives the full variable domain: GAGVSQTPSNKVTEKGKYVELRCDPISGHTALYWYRQSLGQGPEFLIYFQGTGAADDSGLPNDRFFAVRPEGSVSTLKIQRTERGDSAVYLCASSPSGRETQYFGPGTRLLVL.

A single count supports this clone. This chain uses TRBV30 with TRBJ2-1; D may be TRBD2 (5 bases). V dropped 8 bases and J dropped 7 bases, with 15 bases sitting between them. The CDR3 is made up of 12 amino acids. Germline lookup yields CDR1 GTSNPN and CDR2 SVGIG (reference sequence). For the CDR3, the DNA is TGTGCCCGGGGAGAGGAGAGAAATGAGCAGTTCTTC. This encodes CARGEERNEQFF.

This clone showed up just a few times. V usage is TRBV5-6 and J usage is TRBJ1-1; D gene ambiguous. Germline V lookup: CDR1 SGHDT, CDR2 YYEEEE. The CDR3 has 13 amino acids. V was shortened by 2 bases and J by 4 bases, with 9 bases between the two germline ends. The CDR3 region has the DNA TGTGCCAGCAGCTTAGTTCTACGCACTGAAGCTTTCTTT. It specifies CASSLVLRTEAFF. Full variable domain (remainder filled in from reference TRBV5-6 and TRBJ1-1): DAGVTQSPTHLIKTRGQQVTLRCSPKSGHDTVSWYQQALGQGPQFIFQYYEEEERQRGNFPDRFSGHQFPNYSSELNVNALLLGDSALYLCASSLVLRTEAFFGQGTRLTVV.

On this clone: Different DNA sequences within this sample yield the same CDR3. This chain links TRBV14 with TRBJ1-1; no firm D call. The CDR3 runs to 13 residues. V dropped 2 bases and J dropped 2 bases, with 6 bases sitting between them. Germline V gene lookup returns CDR1 SGHDN and CDR2 FVKESK. Here the CDR3 reads CASSQSLNTEAFF. DNA of the CDR3: TGTGCCAGCAGCCAATCCCTAAACACTGAAGCTTTCTTT.

V usage is TRBV27 and J usage is TRBJ2-3; D is unresolved. V dropped 9 bases and J dropped 0 bases, with 13 bases sitting between them. In germline, CDR1 is MNHEY, CDR2 SMNVEV (reference sequence). The CDR3 has 14 amino acids. The CDR3 DNA is TGTGCCAGGCCCGACTTCGGTAGCACAGATACGCAGTATTTT. Translation gives CARPDFGSTDTQYF.

The chain combines TRBV27 with TRBJ1-1; D is possibly TRBD1 (6 bases). Trimming left V 2 bases short and J 5 bases short, with 18 bases between. CDR3 length: 16 amino acids. Germline CDR1 is MNHEY and CDR2 is SMNVEV (reference sequence). This chain's CDR3 is CASSLTPVRGSTEAFF. For the CDR3, the DNA is TGTGCCAGCAGTTTAACCCCGGTTAGGGGGAGTACTGAAGCTTTCTTT.

This chain joins TRBV7-3 and TRBJ2-2; D perhaps matches TRBD1 (6 bases). Germline assignment: CDR1 SGHTA and CDR2 FQGTGA. This CDR3 comprises 13 residues. The V and J ends lost 6 bases and 4 bases respectively, with 9 bases between them. The CDR3, as DNA: TGTGCCAGCAGGCTAGGGGGCACCGGGGAGCTGTTTTTT. The encoded protein is CASRLGGTGELFF.

The chain employs TRBV9 and TRBJ2-2; the D is unclear. The CDR3 is made up of 15 amino acids. Deletions cut 5 bases from V and 3 bases from J, with 14 bases between. CDR1 is SGDLS, CDR2 YYNGEE, per germline. Written as DNA, the CDR3 is TGTGCCAGCAGTTCCCGCACTTTCCACACCGGGGAGCTGTTTTTT. Translation gives CASSSRTFHTGELFF.